This TCR beta chain was found in a study of cytomegalovirus exposure and HLA in healthy donors. It was with 60 Vbeta and 13 Jbeta primers that the PCR ran. TCRdb's table, derived via immunoSEQ multiplex PCR, lists solely in-frame clones and lacks some. The profile shows about 130,000 clones, around 80% of them singletons. This clone was found a few times. Its antigen is as yet unknown. General study results and limits: Among donors in an Asian-associated ancestry cluster, a later analysis reportedly found fewer N-insertions than the roughly 730-donor mean. A list of 150 or so TCR beta chains associated with cytomegalovirus was given. Per published accounts, TCR beta sequences correctly predicted the HLA-A and HLA-B alleles of most subjects.

Sequencing input: PBMCs. The sequence derives from a man younger than 45 in good health and CMV-seropositive.

CDR3 protein: CASSRLARTDTQYF. The CDR3 region has the DNA TGTGCCAGCAGTAGACTAGCTAGGACAGATACGCAGTATTTT. This chain links TRBV27 with TRBJ2-3, with 7 bases matching TRBD2. The V gene end was trimmed by 5 bases and the J gene end by 3 bases; junction bases not matched to a gene: 5. CDR3 length: 14 amino acids. Per germline, CDR1 MNHEY and CDR2 SMNVEV (reference sequence).